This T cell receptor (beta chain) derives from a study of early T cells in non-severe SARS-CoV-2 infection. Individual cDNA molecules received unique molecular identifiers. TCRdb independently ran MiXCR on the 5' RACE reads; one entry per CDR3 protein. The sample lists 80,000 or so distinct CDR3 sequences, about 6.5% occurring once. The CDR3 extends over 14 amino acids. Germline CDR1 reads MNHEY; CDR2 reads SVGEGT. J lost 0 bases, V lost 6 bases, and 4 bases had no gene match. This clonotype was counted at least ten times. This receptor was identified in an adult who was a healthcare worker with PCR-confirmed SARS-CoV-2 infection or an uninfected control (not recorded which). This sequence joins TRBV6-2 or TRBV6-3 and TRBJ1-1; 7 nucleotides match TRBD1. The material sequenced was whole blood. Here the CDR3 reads CASRPQGMNTEAFF. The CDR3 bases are TGTGCCAGCAGACCACAGGGGATGAACACTGAAGCTTTCTTT.